One T cell receptor beta chain is described in this entry. This entry comes from a study of blood T cell repertoires in COVID-19. Study-wide context: The origin of the acute and convalescent COVID-19 samples was the United States, Italy and Spain.

Produced via immunoSEQ multiplex PCR; TCRdb's table is partial and in-frame only. Among around 250,000 clones listed, roughly 85% were seen once. This CDR3 is built from 13 residues. CDR1 and CDR2 from the germline V gene are LGHNA and YSLEER. Trimming shortened V by 1 base and J by 8 bases, and 11 bases separated the two germline ends. The origin of this receptor is a woman younger than 30 with acute or convalescent COVID-19. Sequencing was carried out using peripheral blood. The chain couples TRBV4-3 to TRBJ1-2; D possibly corresponds to TRBD1 (5 bases). The CDR3 loop is CASSQVGGSGYTF. CDR3 sequence (DNA): TGCGCCAGCAGCCAAGTTGGGGGGAGCGGCTACACCTTC.